The sequence of this TCR beta chain was determined in a study of blood T cell repertoires in COVID-19. For the study at large: COVID-19 samples, acute and convalescent, were from the United States, Italy and Spain.

Data came from immunoSEQ multiplex PCR; TCRdb stores just in-frame clones and leaves some out. The sample lists approximately 220,000 clones; approximately 86% were seen once. The specimen sequenced was peripheral blood. The TCR was taken from a man between 40 and 49 years old with acute or convalescent COVID-19.

CDR3 region: CSAASSGRADPNEQFF. The CDR3 coding sequence is TGCAGCGCGGCCTCGAGCGGGAGGGCCGATCCCAATGAGCAGTTCTTC. J is TRBJ2-1 and V is TRBV29-1; 10 bases are shared with TRBD2. Germline V gives CDR1 SQVTM, CDR2 ANQGSEA. CDR3 length equals 16 residues. J lost 6 bases, V lost 7 bases, and 15 bases had no gene match.